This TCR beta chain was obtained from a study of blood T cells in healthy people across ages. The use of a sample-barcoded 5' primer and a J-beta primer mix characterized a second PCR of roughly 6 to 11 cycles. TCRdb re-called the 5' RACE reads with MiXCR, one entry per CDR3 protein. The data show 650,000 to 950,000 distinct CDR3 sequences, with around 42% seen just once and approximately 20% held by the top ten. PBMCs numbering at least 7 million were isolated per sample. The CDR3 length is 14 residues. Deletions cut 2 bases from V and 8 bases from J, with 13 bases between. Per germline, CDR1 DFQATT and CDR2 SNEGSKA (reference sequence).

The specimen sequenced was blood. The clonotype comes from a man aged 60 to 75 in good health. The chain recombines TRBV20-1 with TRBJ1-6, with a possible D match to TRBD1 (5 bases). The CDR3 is CSARRRGRDSPLHF. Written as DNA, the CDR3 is TGCAGTGCTAGACGGAGGGGACGAGATTCACCCCTCCACTTT.